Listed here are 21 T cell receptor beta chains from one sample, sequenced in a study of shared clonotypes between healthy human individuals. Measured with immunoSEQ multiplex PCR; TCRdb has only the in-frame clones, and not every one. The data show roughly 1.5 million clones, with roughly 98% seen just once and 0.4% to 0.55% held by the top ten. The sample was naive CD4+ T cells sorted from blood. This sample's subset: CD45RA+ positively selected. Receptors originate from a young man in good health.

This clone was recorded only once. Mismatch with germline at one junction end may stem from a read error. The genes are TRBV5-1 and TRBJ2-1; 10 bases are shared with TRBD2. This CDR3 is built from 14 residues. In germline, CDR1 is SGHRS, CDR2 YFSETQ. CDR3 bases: TGCGCCAGCAGTGTGGAAGGGGTAGCGGGAGGTAGAGTCTTC. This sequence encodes CASSVEGVAGGRVF.

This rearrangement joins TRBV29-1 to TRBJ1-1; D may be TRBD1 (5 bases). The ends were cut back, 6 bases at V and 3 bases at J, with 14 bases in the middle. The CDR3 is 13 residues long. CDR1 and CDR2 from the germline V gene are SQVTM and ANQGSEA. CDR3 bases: TGCAGCGTAATGCGGGGGGTGGACACTGAAGCTTTCTTT. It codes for CSVMRGVDTEAFF.

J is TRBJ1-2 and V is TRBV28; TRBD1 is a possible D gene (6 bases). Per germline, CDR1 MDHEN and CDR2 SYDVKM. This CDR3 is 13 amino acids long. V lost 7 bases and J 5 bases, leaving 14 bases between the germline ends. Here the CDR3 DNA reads TGTGCCAGCACCCTCCCCAGGGGATATGGCTACACCTTC. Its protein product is CASTLPRGYGYTF.

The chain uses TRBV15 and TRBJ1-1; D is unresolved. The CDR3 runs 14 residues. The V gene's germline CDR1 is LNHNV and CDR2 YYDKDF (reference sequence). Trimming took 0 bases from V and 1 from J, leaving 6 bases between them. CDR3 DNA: TGTGCCACCAGCAGAGATAACGCGAACACTGAAGCTTTCTTT. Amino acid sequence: CATSRDNANTEAFF.

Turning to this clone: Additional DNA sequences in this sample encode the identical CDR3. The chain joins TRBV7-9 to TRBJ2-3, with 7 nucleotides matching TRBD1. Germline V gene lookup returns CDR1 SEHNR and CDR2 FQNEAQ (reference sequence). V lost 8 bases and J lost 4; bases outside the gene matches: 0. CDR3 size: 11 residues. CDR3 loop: CASGTADTQYF. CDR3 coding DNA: TGTGCCAGCGGGACAGCAGATACGCAGTATTTT.

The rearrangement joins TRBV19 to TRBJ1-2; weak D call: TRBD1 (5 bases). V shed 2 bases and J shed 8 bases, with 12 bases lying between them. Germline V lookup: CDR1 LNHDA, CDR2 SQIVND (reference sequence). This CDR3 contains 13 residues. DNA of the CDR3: TGTGCCAGTAGTATACCTGGACAACGAGGCTACACCTTC. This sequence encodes CASSIPGQRGYTF.

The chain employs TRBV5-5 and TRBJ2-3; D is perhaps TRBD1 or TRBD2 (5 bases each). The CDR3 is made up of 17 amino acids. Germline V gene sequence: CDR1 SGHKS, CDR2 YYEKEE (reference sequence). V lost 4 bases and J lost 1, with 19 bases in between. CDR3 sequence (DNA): TGTGCCAGCAGCCGCGGGCCCAGCCTGGGGGGCACAGATACGCAGTATTTT. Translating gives CASSRGPSLGGTDTQYF.

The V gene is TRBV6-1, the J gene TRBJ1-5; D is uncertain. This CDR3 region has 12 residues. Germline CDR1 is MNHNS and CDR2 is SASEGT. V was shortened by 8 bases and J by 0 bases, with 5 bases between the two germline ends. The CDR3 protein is CASGNSNQPQHF. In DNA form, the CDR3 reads TGTGCCAGCGGGAATAGCAATCAGCCCCAGCATTTT.

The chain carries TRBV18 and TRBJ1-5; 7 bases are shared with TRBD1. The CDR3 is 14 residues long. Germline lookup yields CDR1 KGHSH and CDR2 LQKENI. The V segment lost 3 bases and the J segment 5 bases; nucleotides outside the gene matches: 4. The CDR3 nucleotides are TGTGCCAGCTCACCGACAGGGTTTGATCAGCCCCAGCATTTT. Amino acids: CASSPTGFDQPQHF.

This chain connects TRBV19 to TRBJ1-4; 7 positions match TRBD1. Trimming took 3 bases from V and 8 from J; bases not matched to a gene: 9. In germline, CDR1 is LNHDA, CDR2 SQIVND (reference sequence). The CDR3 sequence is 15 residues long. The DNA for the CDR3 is TGTGCCAGTAGTATTGGAGACAGGGTAGAGGAAAAACTGTTTTTT. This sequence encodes CASSIGDRVEEKLFF.

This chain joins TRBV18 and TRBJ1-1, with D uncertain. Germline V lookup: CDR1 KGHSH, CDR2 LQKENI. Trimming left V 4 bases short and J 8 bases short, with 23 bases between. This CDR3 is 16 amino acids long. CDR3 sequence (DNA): TGTGCCAGCTCACTTTGGATTGGGTCAGCCGCGGGCGAAGCTTTCTTT. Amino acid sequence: CASSLWIGSAAGEAFF.

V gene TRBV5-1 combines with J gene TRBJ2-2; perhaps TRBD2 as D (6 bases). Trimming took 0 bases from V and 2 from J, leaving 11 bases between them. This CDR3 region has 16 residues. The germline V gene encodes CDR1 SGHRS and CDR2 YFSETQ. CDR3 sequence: CASSLGGRPNTGELFF. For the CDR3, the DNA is TGCGCCAGCAGCTTGGGAGGGAGGCCAAACACCGGGGAGCTGTTTTTT. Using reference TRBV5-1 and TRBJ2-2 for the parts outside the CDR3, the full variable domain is KAGVTQTPRYLIKTRGQQVTLSCSPISGHRSVSWYQQTPGQGLQFLFEYFSETQRNKGNFPGRFSGRQFSNSRSEMNVSTLELGDSALYLCASSLGGRPNTGELFFGEGSRLTVL.

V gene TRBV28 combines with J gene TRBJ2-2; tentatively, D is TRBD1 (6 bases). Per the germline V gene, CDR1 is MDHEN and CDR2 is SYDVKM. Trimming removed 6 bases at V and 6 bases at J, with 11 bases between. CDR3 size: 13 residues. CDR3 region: CASRAGVPGELFF. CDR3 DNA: TGTGCCAGCAGAGCAGGGGTGCCCGGGGAGCTGTTTTTT.

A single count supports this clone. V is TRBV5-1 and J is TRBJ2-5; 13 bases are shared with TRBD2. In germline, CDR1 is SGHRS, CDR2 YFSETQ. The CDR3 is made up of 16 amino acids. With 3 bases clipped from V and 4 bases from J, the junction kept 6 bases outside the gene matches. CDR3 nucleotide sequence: TGCGCCAGCAGCTCTGGACTAGCGGGAGCTGGAGAGACCCAGTACTTC. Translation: CASSSGLAGAGETQYF.

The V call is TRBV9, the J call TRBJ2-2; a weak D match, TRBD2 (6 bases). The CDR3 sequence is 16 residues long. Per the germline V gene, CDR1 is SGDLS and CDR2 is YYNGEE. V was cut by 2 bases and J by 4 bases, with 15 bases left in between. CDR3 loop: CASSVGGGITTGELFF. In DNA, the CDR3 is TGTGCCAGCAGCGTCGGAGGCGGGATCACCACCGGGGAGCTGTTTTTT.

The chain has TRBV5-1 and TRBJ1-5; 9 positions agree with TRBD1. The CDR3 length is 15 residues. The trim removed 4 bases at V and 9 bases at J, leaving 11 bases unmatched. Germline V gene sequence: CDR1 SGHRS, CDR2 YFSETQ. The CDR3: CASSPAGTGLVPQHF. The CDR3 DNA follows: TGCGCCAGCAGCCCGGCCGGGACAGGGTTGGTGCCCCAGCATTTT. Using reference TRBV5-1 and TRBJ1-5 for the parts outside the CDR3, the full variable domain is KAGVTQTPRYLIKTRGQQVTLSCSPISGHRSVSWYQQTPGQGLQFLFEYFSETQRNKGNFPGRFSGRQFSNSRSEMNVSTLELGDSALYLCASSPAGTGLVPQHFGDGTRLSIL.

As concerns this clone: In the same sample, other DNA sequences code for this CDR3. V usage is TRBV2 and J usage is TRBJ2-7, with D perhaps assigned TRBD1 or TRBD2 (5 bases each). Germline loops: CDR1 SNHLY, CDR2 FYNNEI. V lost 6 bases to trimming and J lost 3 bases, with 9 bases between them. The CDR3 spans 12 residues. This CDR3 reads CASRGESYEQYF. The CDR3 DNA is TGTGCCAGCAGGGGGGAGAGCTACGAGCAGTACTTC. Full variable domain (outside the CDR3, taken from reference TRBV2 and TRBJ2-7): EPEVTQTPSHQVTQMGQEVILRCVPISNHLYFYWYRQILGQKVEFLVSFYNNEISEKSEIFDDQFSVERPDGSNFTLKIRSTKLEDSAMYFCASRGESYEQYFGPGTRLTVT.

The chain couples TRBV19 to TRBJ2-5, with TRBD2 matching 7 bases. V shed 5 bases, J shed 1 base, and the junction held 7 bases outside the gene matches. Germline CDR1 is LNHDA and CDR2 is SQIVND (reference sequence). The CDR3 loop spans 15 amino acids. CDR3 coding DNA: TGTGCCAGTAGTGTACCGGGACTAACCCAAGAGACCCAGTACTTC. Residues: CASSVPGLTQETQYF.

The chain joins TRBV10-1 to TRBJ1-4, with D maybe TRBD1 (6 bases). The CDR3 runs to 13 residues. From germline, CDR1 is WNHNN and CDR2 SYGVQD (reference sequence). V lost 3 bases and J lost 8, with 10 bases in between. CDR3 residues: CASSEQGVEKLFF. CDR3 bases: TGCGCCAGCAGTGAACAGGGAGTGGAAAAACTGTTTTTT.

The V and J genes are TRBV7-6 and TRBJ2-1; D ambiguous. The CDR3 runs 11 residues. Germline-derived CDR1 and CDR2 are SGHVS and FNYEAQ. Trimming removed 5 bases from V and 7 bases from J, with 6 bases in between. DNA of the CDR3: TGTGCCAGCAGCCACGGTAATGAGCAGTTCTTC. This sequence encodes CASSHGNEQFF.

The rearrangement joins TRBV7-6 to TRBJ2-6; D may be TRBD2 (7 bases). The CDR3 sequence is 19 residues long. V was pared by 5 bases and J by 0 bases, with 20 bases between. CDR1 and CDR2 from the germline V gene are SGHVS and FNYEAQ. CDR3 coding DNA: TGTGCCAGCAGCCCAACCGCGGGGGCGGAAGGCTCTGGGGCCAACGTCCTGACTTTC. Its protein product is CASSPTAGAEGSGANVLTF.